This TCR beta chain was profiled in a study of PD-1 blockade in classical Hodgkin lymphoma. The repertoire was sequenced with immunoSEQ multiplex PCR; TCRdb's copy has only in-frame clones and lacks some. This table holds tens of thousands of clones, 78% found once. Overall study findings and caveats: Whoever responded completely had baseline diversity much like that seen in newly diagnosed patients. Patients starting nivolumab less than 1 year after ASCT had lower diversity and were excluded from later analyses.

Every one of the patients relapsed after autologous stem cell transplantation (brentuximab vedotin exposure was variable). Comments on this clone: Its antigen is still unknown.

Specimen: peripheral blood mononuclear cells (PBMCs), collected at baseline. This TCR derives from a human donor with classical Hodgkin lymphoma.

The CDR3 is CASKILRGGGDYTQYF. CDR3 coding DNA: TGTGCCAGCAAAATTTTAAGGGGCGGGGGGGACTATACGCAGTATTTT. The chain couples TRBV28 to TRBJ2-3, with 9 bases aligning to TRBD2. The germline V gene has CDR1 MDHEN and CDR2 SYDVKM. The CDR3 length is 16 residues. V gave up 7 bases and J gave up 7 bases; unmatched junction bases: 15.